A selection of T cell receptor beta chains follows, all from one sample in a study of blood T cell repertoires in COVID-19. Assay used: immunoSEQ multiplex PCR; TCRdb lists only in-frame clones, some missing. Found here are fewer than 200,000 clones, 82% of them singletons; the top ten hold around 7%. Sequencing was performed on peripheral blood. The receptors were sampled from a woman aged 40-49 years with COVID-19, enrolled during active disease. Both conserved end residues are trimmed from each CDR3. Size values are once, few and many counts, or a class for expanded clones, and some rows have none.

CDR3 | V | size
ASSLEDRLYGYT | TRBV5-4 | -
ASSLGLDYGYT | TRBV7-9 | once
AISESTGKNTEAF | TRBV10-3 | -
ASSVGASGASYEQY | TRBV11-2 | -
ASSAGGTLPSDEQF | TRBV9 | -
ASSPDEGTYGYT | TRBV19 | -
ASRTDRGTGELF | TRBV28 | -
ASSMDSYNSPLH | TRBV5-5 | -
ASSSLAGVFDYGYT | TRBV28 | -
ATSPPSGRQGEQF | TRBV5-4 | -
ASRAQGATFGYT | TRBV5-6 | few
ASSDWAGGINHNEQF | TRBV25-1 | -
ASSVGQGGMNTEAF | TRBV6-1 | -
ASTDRGREQF | TRBV7-9 | -
ASSGSRSNTGELF | TRBV2 | -
ASKKGGEAF | TRBV19 | once
ASSPFPGQGASTGELF | TRBV4-1 | few
SVESLGEEKLF | TRBV29-1 | -
ASSEQGSYGYT | TRBV12-3/TRBV12-4 | -
ASSLVTKNTEAF | TRBV28 | -